The 15 T cell receptor beta chains below were found in one sample sequenced in a study of regulatory T cells in long-lasting Graves disease. Time point described: newly diagnosed GD, antithyroid drugs for less than 3 months. Preparation of the TCR library used RNA extracted from PBMCs. The TCR beta library used iRepertoire HTBI primers with Arm-PCR amplification of CDR3. Using its own MiXCR run on the multiplex PCR reads, TCRdb lists one record per CDR3 protein. This sample has around 360,000 distinct CDR3 sequences, with 15% to 20% found just once. Separately, the same data were catalogued under a study of T cells in Graves' hyperthyroidism and ophthalmopathy.

The sample in question was peripheral blood mononuclear cells (PBMCs), obtained at new diagnosis, from a patient treated with antithyroid drugs. These receptors were obtained from a woman aged 18-35 years with Graves disease.

The chain recombines TRBV5-6 with TRBJ2-7; 9 bases map to TRBD2. This CDR3 has 15 amino acids. The junction had 4 bases not matched to a gene; V was cut back by 3 bases and J by 0 bases. Germline V gene data show CDR1 as SGHDT and CDR2 as YYEEEE. The CDR3 DNA follows: TGTGCCAGCAGCTGGACTAGCGCGTTCTCCTACGAGCAGTACTTC. It is translated as CASSWTSAFSYEQYF.

This clonotype showed up many times. The chain uses TRBV30 and TRBJ2-1; D not resolved. Germline lookup yields CDR1 GTSNPN and CDR2 SVGIG (reference sequence). The V and J ends lost 0 bases and 9 bases respectively, with 12 bases between them. This CDR3 spans 13 amino acids. CDR3 residues: CAWSVTVTGEQFF. In nucleotides, the CDR3 is TGTGCCTGGAGTGTAACGGTGACCGGTGAGCAGTTCTTC.

V gene TRBV6-5 combines with J gene TRBJ2-7; D is possibly TRBD2 (5 bases). Germline CDR1 and CDR2: MNHEY and SVGAGI. The length of the CDR3 is 14 residues. V was pared by 3 bases and J by 5 bases, with 14 bases between. The CDR3 DNA follows: TGTGCCAGCAGTTATTCCGCCACGGGGAACGAGCAGTACTTC. Encoded protein: CASSYSATGNEQYF.

This clonotype has at least ten counts. The chain has TRBV18 and TRBJ1-4, with D maybe TRBD1 (5 bases). CDR3 size: 15 residues. Germline lookup yields CDR1 KGHSH and CDR2 LQKENI. Deletions cut 6 bases from V and 0 bases from J, with 11 bases between. As DNA, the CDR3 is TGTGCCAGCTCTGCTCGGGGGACAACTAATGAAAAACTGTTTTTT. Its protein is CASSARGTTNEKLFF.

This clonotype was counted between two and nine times. The chain couples TRBV19 to TRBJ2-1; 9 bases match TRBD2. V lost 1 base to trimming and J lost 5 bases; unmatched junction nucleotides: 12. The CDR3 is made up of 18 amino acids. Germline values: CDR1 LNHDA, CDR2 SQIVND (reference sequence). CDR3 in amino acids: CASSIGPKFAGGDNEQFF. CDR3 nucleotides: TGTGCCAGTAGTATAGGTCCGAAGTTTGCGGGGGGGGACAATGAGCAGTTCTTC.

This clonotype was detected ten times or more. This sequence joins TRBV2 and TRBJ1-5, with D unresolved. The CDR3 sequence is 17 residues long. Germline lookup yields CDR1 SNHLY and CDR2 FYNNEI. V lost 1 base and J lost 0, with 13 bases in between. CDR3 nucleotides: TGTGCCAGCAGTGAAGGAAGTCCGAGCTTTAGCAATCAGCCCCAGCATTTT. Translating it yields CASSEGSPSFSNQPQHF.

This clonotype was detected many times. This chain joins TRBV7-8 and TRBJ2-1, with 7 bases matching TRBD2. Germline lookup yields CDR1 SGHVS and CDR2 FQNEAQ. J was trimmed by 5 bases and V by 5 bases; bases with no gene match: 12. The CDR3 contains 16 residues. CDR3 loop: CASSPAWLAADNEQFF. The DNA for the CDR3 is TGTGCCAGCAGCCCCGCCTGGCTAGCGGCAGACAATGAGCAGTTCTTC.

The chain employs TRBV5-1 and TRBJ1-4, with D perhaps TRBD1 (6 bases). The V gene lost 4 bases and the J gene lost 9 bases, with 13 bases spanning the gap. CDR3 length: 13 amino acids. Germline V CDR1 and CDR2: SGHRS, YFSETQ. The CDR3 nucleotides read TGCGCCAGCAGCGAGGCAGGGGAGCAAAAACTGTTTTTT. Translated, it gives CASSEAGEQKLFF.

This clonotype occurred a few times. The chain uses TRBV20-1 and TRBJ1-6; a weak D match, TRBD1 (6 bases). V shed 2 bases and J shed 5 bases, with 10 bases lying between them. This CDR3 contains 14 residues. The germline gives CDR1 DFQATT, CDR2 SNEGSKA (reference sequence). The CDR3 loop is CSARTQGNNSPLHF. The CDR3 bases are TGCAGTGCTAGAACACAGGGAAATAATTCACCCCTCCACTTT.

With respect to this clonotype: A much larger clone differs from this one at a single base, so this may be a read error. The chain combines TRBV2 with TRBJ2-7; 8 positions agree with TRBD2. The CDR3 is 13 residues long. Germline V gene data show CDR1 as SNHLY and CDR2 as FYNNEI. CDR3 in DNA: TGTGTCAGCACTGCCAGCGGGGGCTACGAGCAGTACTTC. This translates into CVSTASGGYEQYF.

The chain uses TRBV29-1 and TRBJ1-2, with TRBD1 matching over 8 bases. The CDR3 consists of 14 residues. The ends lost 7 bases at V and 0 bases at J; junction bases unmatched: 7. The germline CDR1 and CDR2 sequences are SQVTM and ANQGSEA. CDR3 nucleotides: TGCAGCGACGGACAGGGAATAGCTAACTATGGCTACACCTTC. It encodes CSDGQGIANYGYTF. The entire variable domain, with the rest obtained from reference TRBV29-1 and TRBJ1-2, is as follows: SAVISQKPSRDICQRGTSLTIQCQVDSQVTMMFWYRQQPGQSLTLIATANQGSEATYESGFVIDKFPISRPNLTFSTLTVSNMSPEDSSIYLCSDGQGIANYGYTFGSGTRLTVV.

The V call is TRBV4-1, the J call TRBJ2-1; 12 positions match TRBD2. Germline trimming cut 4 bases from V and 3 bases from J; bases unmatched to any gene: 10. This CDR3 is built from 18 residues. Germline CDR1 MGHRA, CDR2 YSYEKL. CDR3 DNA sequence: TGCGCCAGCAGCCGGGGAGGGCTAGCGGGAGGGCTCTACAATGAGCAGTTCTTC. Its protein is CASSRGGLAGGLYNEQFF.

As concerns this clonotype: A junction boundary mismatches the germline segment, possibly from a read error. This sequence joins TRBV6-2 or TRBV6-3 and TRBJ2-3, with 8 bases identical to TRBD1. This CDR3 region has 14 residues. CDR1 and CDR2 from the germline V gene are MNHEY and SVGEGT. The DNA of the CDR3 is TGTGCCAGCCTTGACAGGGGTTTGAGAGATACGCGGTATTTT. Encoded protein: CASLDRGLRDTRYF.

V gene TRBV10-1 combines with J gene TRBJ2-5; TRBD1 matches at 7 bases. The V gene's germline CDR1 is WNHNN and CDR2 SYGVQD (reference sequence). V trimming: 6 bases; J trimming: 6 bases; junction bases outside the gene matches: 13. This CDR3 is built from 15 residues. The DNA of the CDR3 is TGCGCCAGCAGCCCAGGGGGTAGTAGGTCGAAGACCCAGTACTTC. As protein: CASSPGGSRSKTQYF.

This clonotype was observed a handful of times. The chain combines TRBV5-1 with TRBJ2-7; D unclear. CDR3 length equals 14 residues. V gave up 0 bases and J gave up 6 bases, with 13 bases separating them. Germline assignment: CDR1 SGHRS and CDR2 YFSETQ. The CDR3 reads CASSLERLWGEQYF. CDR3 in DNA: TGCGCCAGCAGCTTGGAGCGCCTCTGGGGCGAGCAGTACTTC.